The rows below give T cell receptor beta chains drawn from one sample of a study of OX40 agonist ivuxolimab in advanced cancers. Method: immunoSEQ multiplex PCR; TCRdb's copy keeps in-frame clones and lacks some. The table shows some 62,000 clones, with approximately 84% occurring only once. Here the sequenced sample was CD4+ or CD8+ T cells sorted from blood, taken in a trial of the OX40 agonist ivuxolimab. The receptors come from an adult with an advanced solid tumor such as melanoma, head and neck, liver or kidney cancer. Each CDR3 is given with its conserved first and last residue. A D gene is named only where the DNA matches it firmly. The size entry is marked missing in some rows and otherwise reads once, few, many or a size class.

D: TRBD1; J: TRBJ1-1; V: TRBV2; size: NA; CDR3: CASRPTGATEAFF; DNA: TGTGCCAGCAGGCCTACAGGGGCGACTGAAGCTTTCTTT
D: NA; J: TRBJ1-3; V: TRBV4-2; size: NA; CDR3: CASSRGGSGNTIYF; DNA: TGTGCCAGCAGCCGAGGGGGTTCTGGAAACACCATATATTTT
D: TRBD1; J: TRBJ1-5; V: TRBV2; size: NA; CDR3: CASRKTGNGQPQHF; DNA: TGTGCCAGCAGGAAGACAGGGAACGGTCAGCCCCAGCATTTT
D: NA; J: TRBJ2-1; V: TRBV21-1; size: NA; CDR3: CASSKDWVSYNEQFF; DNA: TGTGCCAGCAGCAAGGACTGGGTCTCCTACAATGAGCAGTTCTTC
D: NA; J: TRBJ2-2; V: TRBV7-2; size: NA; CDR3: CASSLHTGELFF; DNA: TGTGCCAGCAGCTTACACACCGGGGAGCTGTTTTTT
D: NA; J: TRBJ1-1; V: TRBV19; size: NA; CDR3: CASSIGQFMNTEAFF; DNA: TGTGCCAGTAGTATAGGACAGTTCATGAACACTGAAGCTTTCTTT
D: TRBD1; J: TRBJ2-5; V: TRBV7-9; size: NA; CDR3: CASSLEQGMKTQYF; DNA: TGTGCCAGCAGCTTAGAACAGGGGATGAAGACCCAGTACTTC
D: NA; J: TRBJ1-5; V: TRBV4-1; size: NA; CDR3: CASSQDRGTLSNQPQHF; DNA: TGCGCCAGCAGCCAAGATAGAGGGACACTTAGCAATCAGCCCCAGCATTTT
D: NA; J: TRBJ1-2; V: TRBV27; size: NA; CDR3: CASSLMAYPIYGYTF; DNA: TGTGCCAGCAGCTTGATGGCCTATCCTATCTATGGCTACACCTTC
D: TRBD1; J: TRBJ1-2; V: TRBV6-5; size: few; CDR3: CASSSYQQGTHGYTF; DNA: TGTGCCAGCAGTTCATATCAACAGGGGACACATGGCTACACCTTC
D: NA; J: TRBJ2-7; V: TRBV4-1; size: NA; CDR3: CASSPSGRTASYEQYF; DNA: TGCGCCAGCAGCCCCTCCGGAAGGACAGCCTCCTACGAGCAGTACTTC
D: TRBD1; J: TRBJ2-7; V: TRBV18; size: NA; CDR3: CASSRQGRYEQYF; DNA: TGTGCCAGCTCGCGACAGGGGCGCTACGAGCAGTACTTC
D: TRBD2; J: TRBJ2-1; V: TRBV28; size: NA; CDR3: CASSLRRHSGGAWDEQFF; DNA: TGTGCCAGCAGTCTTAGGAGACATAGCGGGGGGGCATGGGATGAGCAGTTCTTC
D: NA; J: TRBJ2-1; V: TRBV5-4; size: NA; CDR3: CASSSLDSYNEQFF; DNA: TGTGCCAGCAGCTCACTAGACAGTTACAATGAGCAGTTCTTC
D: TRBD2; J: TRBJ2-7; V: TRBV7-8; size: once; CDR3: CASSSWTSESYEQYF; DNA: TGTGCCAGCAGCTCTTGGACTAGCGAGTCCTACGAGCAGTACTTC
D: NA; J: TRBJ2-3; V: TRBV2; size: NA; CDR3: CASKLTGDTQYF; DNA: TGTGCCAGTAAACTTACCGGGGATACGCAGTATTTT
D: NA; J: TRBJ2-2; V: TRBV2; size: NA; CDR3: CASKGRGTGELFF; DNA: TGTGCCAGCAAGGGCAGGGGTACCGGGGAGCTGTTTTTT
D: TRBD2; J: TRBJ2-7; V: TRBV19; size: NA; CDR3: CASSMTGGAGGYEQYF; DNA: TGTGCCAGTAGTATGACCGGTGGAGCGGGAGGTTACGAGCAGTACTTC
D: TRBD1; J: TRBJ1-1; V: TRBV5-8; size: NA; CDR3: CASSLAGQGNTEAFF; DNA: TGTGCCAGCAGCTTGGCGGGACAGGGGAACACTGAAGCTTTCTTT
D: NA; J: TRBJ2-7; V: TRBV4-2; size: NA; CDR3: CASSLGDRYYEQYF; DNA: TGTGCCAGCAGCTTGGGGGACCGTTACTACGAGCAGTACTTC
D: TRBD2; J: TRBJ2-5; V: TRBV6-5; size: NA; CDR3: CASRRTSGNQETQYF; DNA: TGTGCCAGCAGACGAACTAGCGGAAATCAAGAGACCCAGTACTTC
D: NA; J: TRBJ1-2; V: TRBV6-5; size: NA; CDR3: CASSFFTDNGYTF; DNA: TGTGCCAGCAGTTTTTTCACGGACAATGGCTACACCTTC
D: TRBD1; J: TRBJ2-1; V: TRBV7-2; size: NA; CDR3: CASSTGQGSIDEQFF; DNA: TGTGCCAGCAGCACCGGACAGGGTTCGATCGATGAGCAGTTCTTC
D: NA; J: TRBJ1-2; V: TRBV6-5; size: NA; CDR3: CASKTELYGYTF; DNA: TGTGCCAGCAAGACCGAGCTCTATGGCTACACCTTC
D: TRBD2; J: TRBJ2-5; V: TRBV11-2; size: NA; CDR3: CASSLGISGGPQETQYF; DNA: TGTGCCAGCAGCTTAGGGATTAGCGGGGGACCTCAAGAGACCCAGTACTTC
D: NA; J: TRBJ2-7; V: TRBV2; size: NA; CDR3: CAIETATTSKSYEQYF; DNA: TGTGCCATCGAGACCGCTACTACTAGCAAAAGCTACGAGCAGTACTTC
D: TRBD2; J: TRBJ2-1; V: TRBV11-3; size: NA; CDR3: CASSFTGLAGGAYNEQFF; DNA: TGTGCCAGCAGCTTTACGGGACTAGCGGGAGGGGCCTACAATGAGCAGTTCTTC
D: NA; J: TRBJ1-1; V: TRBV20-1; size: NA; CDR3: CSAASEAFF; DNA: TGCAGTGCTGCTTCTGAAGCTTTCTTT
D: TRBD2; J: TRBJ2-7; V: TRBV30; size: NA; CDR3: CAWSRGTSLVSYEQYF; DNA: TGTGCCTGGAGCCGGGGGACTAGCCTCGTTTCCTACGAGCAGTACTTC
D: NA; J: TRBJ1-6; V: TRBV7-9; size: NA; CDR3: CASSFTGNSPLHF; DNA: TGTGCCAGCAGCTTCACCGGTAATTCACCCCTCCACTTT
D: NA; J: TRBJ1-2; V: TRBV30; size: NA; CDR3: CAWSRGNYGYTF; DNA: TGTGCCTGGAGTAGAGGGAACTATGGCTACACCTTC
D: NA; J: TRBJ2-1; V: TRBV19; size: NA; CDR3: CASSADPRRSNEQFF; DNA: TGTGCCAGTAGTGCGGACCCCCGCCGGAGCAATGAGCAGTTCTTC
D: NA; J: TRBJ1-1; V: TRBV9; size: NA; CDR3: CASSVDGGYTEAFF; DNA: TGTGCCAGCAGCGTAGATGGGGGATACACTGAAGCTTTCTTT
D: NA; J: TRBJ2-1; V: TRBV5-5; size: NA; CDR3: CASSFALYGTYNEQFF; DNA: TGTGCCAGCAGCTTTGCGCTTTACGGGACTTACAATGAGCAGTTCTTC
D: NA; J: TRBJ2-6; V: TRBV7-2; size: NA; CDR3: CASSPPGKISGANVLTF; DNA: TGTGCCAGCAGCCCCCCCGGGAAGATTTCTGGGGCCAACGTCCTGACTTTC
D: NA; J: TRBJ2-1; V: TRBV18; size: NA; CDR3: CASSTWDEQFF; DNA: TGTGCCAGCTCGACGTGGGATGAGCAGTTCTTC